This TCR beta chain is from a study of tumor-infiltrating lymphocytes in primary liver carcinoma. Germline assignment: CDR1 SGHVS and CDR2 FQNEAQ. The CDR3 spans 18 residues. The germline V and J ends were trimmed by 5 bases and 2 bases, with 22 bases remaining between them. Starting material of 500 to 600 ng total RNA yielded TCR beta cDNA via a constant-region primer. Library construction for TCR beta comprised three nested multiplex PCR rounds performed with slightly modified ARM-PCR. The first two PCR rounds used TRBV1-TRBV30 primers with a Cbeta primer, 9 to 10 cycles each. TCRdb processed the multiplex PCR reads anew with MiXCR; each CDR3 protein has one entry. The sample has about 200,000 distinct CDR3 sequences, about 65% seen once. Germline DNA was extracted too, while blood RNA derived from unsorted whole blood. Study observations and caveats: A significantly higher top-250-clone fraction was recorded for tumors than for blood (p = 0.039).

This clonotype was found a few times. Its matching antigen is unknown. V is TRBV7-8 and J is TRBJ2-1; perhaps TRBD1 as D (6 bases). This TCR derives from a woman aged 55-70 years with primary liver carcinoma and hepatitis B virus infection. Sequences were obtained from peripheral blood. The CDR3 region is CASSAGSGAPRPYNEQFF. CDR3 DNA sequence: TGTGCCAGCAGCGCAGGCTCAGGGGCCCCTCGTCCCTACAATGAGCAGTTCTTC.